The 8 T cell receptor beta chains reported below all come from one sample, sequenced in a study of blood T cell repertoires in COVID-19. Profiling relied on immunoSEQ multiplex PCR, and the TCRdb table lists in-frame clones only, not all of them. The table has about 110,000 clones, about 88% seen once. Source material: peripheral blood. Receptor source: a woman between 45 and 65 years old with acute or convalescent COVID-19.

J is TRBJ1-3 and V is TRBV3-1 (or the pseudogene TRBV3-2); unclear D gene. The germline V and J ends were trimmed by 6 bases and 3 bases, with 3 bases remaining between them. The CDR3 is 11 amino acids. Germline CDR1 and CDR2: LGHDT and YNNKEL (reference sequence). The chain's CDR3 is CASSYGNTIYF. The CDR3 nucleotides read TGTGCCAGCAGTTATGGAAACACCATATATTTT.

The chain employs TRBV10-2 and TRBJ2-1; 11 nucleotides agree with TRBD2. Germline V gene sequence: CDR1 WSHSY, CDR2 SAAADI. The CDR3 runs 16 residues. The trim removed 4 bases at V and 4 bases at J, leaving 6 bases unmatched. The DNA for the CDR3 is TGCGCCAGCAGTGGAAAACTAGCGGGAGCTTACAATGAGCAGTTCTTC. Translating it yields CASSGKLAGAYNEQFF.

The J gene is TRBJ1-1, the V gene TRBV29-1; D is unclear. Between the trimmed V and J ends, which lost 6 bases and 0 bases, there was a span of 14 bases. This CDR3 contains 14 residues. Germline CDR1 reads SQVTM; CDR2 reads ANQGSEA. Here the CDR3 DNA reads TGCAGCGTATACACCGTTAGCATGAACACTGAAGCTTTCTTT. It codes for CSVYTVSMNTEAFF.

In its sample, this clone was seen a few times. This rearrangement joins TRBV15 to TRBJ2-5, with TRBD2 identical over 9 bases. The germline V gene encodes CDR1 LNHNV and CDR2 YYDKDF (reference sequence). Trimming took 4 bases from V and 5 from J; bases not matched to a gene: 17. The CDR3 covers 18 residues. CDR3 nucleotide sequence: TGTGCCACCAGCATCATCTCCCTTAGCGGGAGTGGGTTGGAGACCCAGTACTTC. As protein: CATSIISLSGSGLETQYF. Using reference TRBV15 and TRBJ2-5 for the parts outside the CDR3, the full variable domain is DAMVIQNPRYQVTQFGKPVTLSCSQTLNHNVMYWYQQKSSQAPKLLFHYYDKDFNNEADTPDNFQSRRPNTSFCFLDIRSPGLGDTAMYLCATSIISLSGSGLETQYFGPGTRLLVL.

This chain links TRBV18 with TRBJ1-4; TRBD1 matches 7 bases. There are 15 residues in the CDR3. Germline lookup yields CDR1 KGHSH and CDR2 LQKENI. V dropped 3 bases and J dropped 7; count of bases not matched to a gene: 8. For the CDR3, the DNA is TGTGCCAGCTCACCCCAGACAGGGCTCGGTGAAAAACTGTTTTTT. Amino acid sequence: CASSPQTGLGEKLFF.

J is TRBJ2-1 and V is TRBV6-4; 8 nucleotides line up with TRBD1. The CDR3 runs 15 residues. J gave up 4 bases and V 6 bases, and 8 bases lay outside the gene matches. Germline V gene data show CDR1 as MRHNA and CDR2 as SNTAGT. The CDR3 region is CASSPGQGPYNEQFF. For the CDR3, the DNA is TGTGCCAGCAGCCCCGGACAGGGCCCGTACAATGAGCAGTTCTTC.

This clone was recorded once. The chain carries TRBV18 and TRBJ1-2; 8 bases align to TRBD1. The CDR3 runs to 14 residues. V lost 6 bases, J lost 5 bases, and 8 bases stayed unmatched. Germline loops: CDR1 KGHSH, CDR2 LQKENI. The CDR3 nucleotides are TGTGCCAGCTCCCCAGACAGGGGACGATATGGCTACACCTTC. This sequence encodes CASSPDRGRYGYTF.

The genes are TRBV12-3 or TRBV12-4 and TRBJ2-2, with D uncertain. The ends were cut back, 3 bases at V and 5 bases at J, with 7 bases in the middle. There are 13 residues in the CDR3. This CDR3 is CASSLFTTGELFF. The CDR3 DNA follows: TGTGCCAGCAGTTTGTTTACAACCGGGGAGCTGTTTTTT.